This T cell receptor beta chain was recorded in a study of early stage breast cancer tumors. The table lists this clone with a count of one. What it binds is not known. Broader study findings: Blood repertoires resembled normal breast more than tumor. Enriched TCRB sequences shared across patients were mostly commonly generated sequences.

Sequencing was performed with immunoSEQ multiplex PCR; in TCRdb, only in-frame clones are kept and a portion is missing. The table lists around 31,000 clones, roughly 81% of them singletons. Sample: blood. This sequence originates from a middle-aged person with breast cancer.

Written as DNA, the CDR3 is TGTGTCAGAAGCCGTAGGGCTTCTGGAGATAGCAATCAGCCCCAGCATTTT. Amino acids: CVRSRRASGDSNQPQHF. V gene TRBV7-5 combines with J gene TRBJ1-5. TRBV7-5 is a pseudogene locus. The CDR3 length is 17 residues.